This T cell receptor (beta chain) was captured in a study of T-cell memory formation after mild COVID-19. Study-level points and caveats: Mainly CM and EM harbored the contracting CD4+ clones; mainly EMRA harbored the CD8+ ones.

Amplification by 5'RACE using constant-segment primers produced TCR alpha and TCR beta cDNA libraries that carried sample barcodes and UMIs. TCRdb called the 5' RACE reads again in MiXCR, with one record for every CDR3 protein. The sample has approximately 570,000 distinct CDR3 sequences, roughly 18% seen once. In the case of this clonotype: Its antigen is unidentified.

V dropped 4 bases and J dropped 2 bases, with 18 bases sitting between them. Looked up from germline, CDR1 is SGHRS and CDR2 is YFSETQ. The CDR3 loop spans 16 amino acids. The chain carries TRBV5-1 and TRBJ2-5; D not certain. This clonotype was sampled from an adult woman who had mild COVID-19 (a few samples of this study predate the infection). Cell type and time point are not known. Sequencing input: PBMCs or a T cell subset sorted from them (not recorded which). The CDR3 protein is CASSPDPRLGQETQYF. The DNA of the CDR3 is TGCGCCAGCAGCCCTGACCCCAGACTGGGACAAGAGACCCAGTACTTC.